Listed below are T cell receptor beta chains from one sample, sequenced in a study of cytomegalovirus exposure and HLA in healthy donors. Clones were read by immunoSEQ multiplex PCR, and TCRdb kept only the in-frame ones, dropping some. This table has 130,000 or so clones, around 92% appearing once. Sequencing input: PBMCs. These receptors all come from a man aged 25 to 45 in good health and CMV-seronegative. Each CDR3 is given with its conserved first and last residue. D genes are given only for firm matches. Size is stated for part of the rows, as once, few or many counts, or as a class when the clone is expanded.

>TRBJ2-3|-|-|TRBV7-9
TGTGCCAGCAGGCCCCCAGGGGGCACAGATACGCAGTATTTT
CASRPPGGTDTQYF
>TRBJ1-1|TRBD1|once|TRBV5-4
TGTGCCAGCAGCTCCACCTCCGGGACAGGGGCTAGGGGGACTGAAGCTTTCTTT
CASSSTSGTGARGTEAFF
>TRBJ2-7|TRBD1|-|TRBV6-6
TGTGCCAGCAGACCCAGGGGGCCCTACGAGCAGTACTTC
CASRPRGPYEQYF
>TRBJ1-6|-|-|TRBV5-4
TGTGCCAGCAGCTCTTATGACACAAGCTCCTATAATTCACCCCTCCACTTT
CASSSYDTSSYNSPLHF
>TRBJ2-7|TRBD1|-|TRBV27
TGTGCCAGCAGCCTAAGACAGGGTACTACCTACGAGCAGTACTTC
CASSLRQGTTYEQYF
>TRBJ2-7|TRBD1|-|TRBV19
TGTGCCAGTAGGCCGGGACAGGGTAGCTACGAGCAGTACTTC
CASRPGQGSYEQYF
>TRBJ2-7|TRBD1|-|TRBV19
TGTGCCAGTAGTATTGGGGGACAGGGTATCAACGAGCAGTACTTC
CASSIGGQGINEQYF
>TRBJ2-3|-|-|TRBV12-5
TGTGCTAGTGGTTTGGTACAACCGGGGAGCACAGATACGCAGTATTTT
CASGLVQPGSTDTQYF
>TRBJ1-1|TRBD1|-|TRBV27
TGTGCCAGCAGTTCCCGCAAGGGGGCACGGTCTGAAGCTTTCTTT
CASSSRKGARSEAFF
>TRBJ1-5|-|-|TRBV19
TGTGCCACCAACAGGGTTTCGAGCAATCAGCCCCAGCATTTT
CATNRVSSNQPQHF
>TRBJ1-6|-|few|TRBV7-9
TGTGCCAGCAGCGGCGCAGGCTCTCGTTCACCCCTCCACTTT
CASSGAGSRSPLHF
>TRBJ2-7|-|-|TRBV7-8
TGTGCCAGCAGCCCTAGCCGTCTTCGGACCTACGAGCAGTACTTC
CASSPSRLRTYEQYF
>TRBJ1-3|-|-|TRBV6-1
TGTGCCAGTGAAGCCTCTGGAAACACCATATATTTT
CASEASGNTIYF
>TRBJ1-2|-|-|TRBV6-1
TGTGCCAGCAGAATGACAGCAGCCTATGGCTACACCTTC
CASRMTAAYGYTF
>TRBJ2-1|-|-|TRBV5-1
TGCGCCAGCAGTCCAATGGGGCCGGATGAGCAGTTCTTC
CASSPMGPDEQFF
>TRBJ2-6|-|-|TRBV7-9
TGTGCCAGCAGCTTAACTGGACAGCCCTTCTCTGGGGCCAACGTCCTGACTTTC
CASSLTGQPFSGANVLTF
>TRBJ2-1|-|-|TRBV5-6
TGTGCCAGCAGATCGGACAGCTTCAATGAGCAGTTCTTC
CASRSDSFNEQFF